The rows below give T cell receptor beta chains drawn from one sample of a study of T cells in Graves' hyperthyroidism and ophthalmopathy. TCRdb used MiXCR to reprocess the multiplex PCR reads, holding one entry per CDR3 protein. The sample includes some 370,000 distinct CDR3 sequences, around an eighth of them seen just once. What was sequenced was blood. Receptors were obtained from a man aged 45-65 years with Graves' ophthalmopathy. CDR3s include the opening cysteine and the closing phenylalanine or tryptophan. Each record gives: J gene, V gene, clone size, D gene, CDR3 protein, CDR3 DNA. The D gene is left open where the match is weak. Clone size appears in some rows only: once, few, many, or a class for an expanded clone.

TRBJ2-7 TRBV29-1 many NA CSVLTPVTYEQYF TGCAGCGTCCTGACACCGGTGACCTACGAGCAGTACTTC
TRBJ2-3 TRBV10-2 many TRBD1 CASNQGADTQYF TGCGCCAGCAACCAGGGGGCAGATACGCAGTATTTT
TRBJ2-2 TRBV6-1 NA NA CASSVSGRQLFF TGTGCCAGCAGTGTCTCCGGGAGACAGCTGTTTTTT
TRBJ2-3 TRBV11-2 many TRBD2 CASSLDPLGGRATDTQYF TGTGCCAGCAGCTTAGATCCCCTTGGCGGGAGGGCCACAGATACGCAGTATTTT
TRBJ2-7 TRBV6-1 few NA CASSNRGIHEQYF TGTGCCAGCAGTAATAGGGGCATCCACGAGCAGTACTTC
TRBJ1-2 TRBV30 NA TRBD1 CAWERDRVYGYTF TGTGCCTGGGAGCGGGACAGAGTCTATGGCTACACCTTC
TRBJ2-7 TRBV6-6 NA TRBD2 CASSYSTSGRPYEQYF TGTGCCAGCAGTTACTCGACTAGCGGGAGACCCTACGAGCAGTACTTC
TRBJ2-5 TRBV6-1 few TRBD2 CASTGLATRETQYF TGTGCCAGCACCGGACTAGCGACGCGAGAGACCCAGTACTTC
TRBJ2-7 TRBV19 NA TRBD1 CASSRRQGESEQYF TGTGCCAGTAGCCGAAGACAGGGAGAGAGCGAGCAGTACTTC
TRBJ2-5 TRBV6-1 many TRBD1 CASSTGTGGGETQYF TGTGCCAGCAGTACCGGGACAGGGGGGGGAGAGACCCAGTACTTC
TRBJ1-5 TRBV27 NA NA CASREGHLSNQPQHF TGTGCCAGCAGGGAAGGACACCTTAGCAATCAGCCCCAGCATTTT
TRBJ1-1 TRBV6-6 many TRBD1 CASSYGDRALPEAFF TGTGCCAGCAGTTACGGGGACAGGGCTTTACCTGAAGCTTTCTTT
TRBJ2-1 TRBV5-1 NA TRBD2 CASSPGLAGENEQFF TGCGCCAGCAGCCCGGGACTAGCGGGAGAGAATGAGCAGTTCTTC
TRBJ1-1 TRBV27 many NA CASSLWDGGTEAFF TGTGCCAGCAGTTTGTGGGACGGGGGCACTGAAGCTTTCTTT
TRBJ2-3 TRBV20-1 many NA CSVLGDLTDTQYF TGCAGTGTCCTAGGGGACTTAACAGATACGCAGTATTTT
TRBJ2-2 TRBV27 NA NA CASSLSFLAMNGELFF TGTGCCAGCAGTTTATCGTTCCTAGCGATGAACGGGGAGCTGTTTTTT
TRBJ2-1 TRBV11-3 many NA CASSSDSSYNEQFF TGTGCCAGCAGCTCGGACTCCTCCTACAATGAGCAGTTCTTC
TRBJ2-7 TRBV5-6 many NA CASSYSGPDYEQYF TGTGCCAGCAGCTACAGCGGGCCTGACTACGAGCAGTACTTC
TRBJ1-3 TRBV25-1 NA TRBD1 CASSPPVGQDIYF TGTGCCAGCAGCCCTCCTGTGGGACAGGACATATATTTT
TRBJ1-5 TRBV5-1 many TRBD1 CASRPDRNYHQPQHF TGCGCCAGCAGACCGGACAGGAACTACCATCAGCCCCAGCATTTT
TRBJ2-5 TRBV12-3/TRBV12-4 many TRBD1 CASNRQGAGETQYF TGTGCCAGCAATAGACAGGGGGCGGGAGAGACCCAGTACTTC
TRBJ2-5 TRBV20-1 once TRBD2 CSARLAGVPETQYF TGCAGTGCCAGACTAGCGGGAGTGCCAGAGACCCAGTACTTC